This entry lists 5 T cell receptor beta chains sequenced from one sample in a study of CD8 T cells in ankylosing spondylitis. TCRdb called the 5' RACE reads again in MiXCR, with one record for every CDR3 protein. The sample records approximately 250,000 distinct CDR3 sequences, 32% being singletons. The specimen sequenced was blood, either unsorted or a sorted T cell fraction (not recorded which). The receptors were sampled from a male donor with ankylosing spondylitis or in good health (not recorded which).

The chain carries TRBV6-4 and TRBJ1-2; 7 bases are a match to TRBD1. Per the germline V gene, CDR1 is MRHNA and CDR2 is SNTAGT. Unmatched junction bases numbered 6, after V lost 3 bases and J lost 8 bases. CDR3 length equals 13 residues. CDR3 coding DNA: TGTGCCAGCAGTGAAGGGGGCCGGTCGGGCTACACCTTC. This encodes CASSEGGRSGYTF.

This chain joins TRBV24-1 and TRBJ1-1, with D maybe TRBD1 (5 bases). Germline loops: CDR1 KGHDR, CDR2 SFDVKD. The CDR3 length is 12 residues. Trimming removed 6 bases from V and 4 bases from J, with 8 bases in between. The CDR3 sequence is CATSQGGTEAFF. CDR3 nucleotide sequence: TGTGCCACCAGTCAGGGTGGCACTGAAGCTTTCTTT.

This clonotype showed up just a few times. V is TRBV5-1 and J is TRBJ2-5; a possible D gene is TRBD1 (5 bases). CDR3 length: 15 residues. The germline V and J ends were trimmed by 0 bases and 1 base, with 10 bases remaining between them. Germline V gene sequence: CDR1 SGHRS, CDR2 YFSETQ. Here the CDR3 reads CASSLEIDSQETQYF. In nucleotides, the CDR3 is TGCGCCAGCAGCTTGGAAATTGACAGCCAAGAGACCCAGTACTTC.

V usage is TRBV12-3 or TRBV12-4 and J usage is TRBJ2-3; 8 bases line up with TRBD2. Trimming cost V 8 bases and J 3 bases; bases outside gene matches: 10. This CDR3 region has 15 residues. CDR3 DNA sequence: TGTGCCAGCTGTACCCATAGCGGGGCTACAGATACGCAGTATTTT. Its protein is CASCTHSGATDTQYF.

This clonotype was seen repeatedly, ten times or more. The genes are TRBV7-9 and TRBJ2-3; D unclear. This CDR3 region has 12 residues. Germline V gene lookup returns CDR1 SEHNR and CDR2 FQNEAQ (reference sequence). Trimming removed 3 bases from V and 7 bases from J, with 8 bases in between. CDR3 nucleotides: TGTGCCAGCAGCTTTGGGGTAAATACGCAGTATTTT. It specifies CASSFGVNTQYF.